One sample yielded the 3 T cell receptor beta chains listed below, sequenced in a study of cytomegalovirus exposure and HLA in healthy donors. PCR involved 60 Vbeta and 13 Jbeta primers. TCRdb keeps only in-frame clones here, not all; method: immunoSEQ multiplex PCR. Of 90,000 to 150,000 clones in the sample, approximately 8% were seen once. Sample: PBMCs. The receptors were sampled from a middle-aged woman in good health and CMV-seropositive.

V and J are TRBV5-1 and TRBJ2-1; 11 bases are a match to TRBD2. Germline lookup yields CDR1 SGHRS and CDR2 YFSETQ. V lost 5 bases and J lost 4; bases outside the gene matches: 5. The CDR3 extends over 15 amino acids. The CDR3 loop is CASSPSGGIYNEQFF. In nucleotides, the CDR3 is TGCGCCAGCAGTCCTAGCGGGGGGATATACAATGAGCAGTTCTTC.

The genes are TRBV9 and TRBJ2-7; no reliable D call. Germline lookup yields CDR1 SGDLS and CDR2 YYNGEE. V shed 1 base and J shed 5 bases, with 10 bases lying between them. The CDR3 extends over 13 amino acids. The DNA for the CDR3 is TGTGCCAGCAGCGTAACCCCCTATGACGAGCAGTACTTC. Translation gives CASSVTPYDEQYF. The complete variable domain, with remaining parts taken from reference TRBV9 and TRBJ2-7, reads DSGVTQTPKHLITATGQRVTLRCSPRSGDLSVYWYQQSLDQGLQFLIQYYNGEERAKGNILERFSAQQFPDLHSELNLSSLELGDSALYFCASSVTPYDEQYFGPGTRLTVT.

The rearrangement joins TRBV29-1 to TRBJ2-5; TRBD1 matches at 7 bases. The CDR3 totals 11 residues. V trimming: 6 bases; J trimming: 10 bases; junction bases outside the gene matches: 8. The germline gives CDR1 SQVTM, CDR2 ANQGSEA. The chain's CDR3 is CSVVSSGGQYF. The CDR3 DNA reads TGCAGCGTCGTATCCTCAGGGGGCCAGTACTTC.